This T cell receptor (beta chain) was sequenced during a study of T cells in Graves' hyperthyroidism and ophthalmopathy. This clonotype was found many times. Graves' hyperthyroidism without ophthalmopathy progression within 18 months was termed stable. TCR beta CDR3 regions were amplified from RNA transcripts. The HTBI primer set served for first-round RT-PCR of the TCR CDR3. TCRdb re-derived calls from the multiplex PCR reads in MiXCR, one entry per CDR3 protein. The sample lists under 400,000 distinct CDR3 sequences, roughly 18% occurring once. The germline CDR1 and CDR2 sequences are SGHDN and FVKESK. This CDR3 region has 14 residues. V shed 3 bases, J shed 8 bases, and the junction held 9 bases outside the gene matches.

V is TRBV14 and J is TRBJ1-2, with 7 bases that match TRBD1. The clonotype originates from a woman in her fifties or sixties with Graves' hyperthyroidism. Sequencing was performed on blood. The CDR3 nucleotides are TGTGCCAGCAGCCAGTTAACAGGGGCCGGAGGCTACACCTTC. Translated: CASSQLTGAGGYTF.